This entry lists 10 T cell receptor beta chains sequenced from one sample in a study of OX40 agonist ivuxolimab in advanced cancers. The method was immunoSEQ multiplex PCR; TCRdb's version includes in-frame clones alone and lacks a portion of them. The sample contains about 9,500 clones, about 66% of which appear only once. The input for sequencing was CD4+ or CD8+ T cells sorted from blood, taken in a trial of the OX40 agonist ivuxolimab. The receptors stem from an adult with an advanced solid tumor such as melanoma, head and neck, liver or kidney cancer.

This clone was picked up one time. V gene TRBV28 combines with J gene TRBJ1-3; 8 positions agree with TRBD1. Trimming removed 4 bases from V and 1 base from J; junction bases left unmatched: 3. The CDR3 runs 15 residues. Germline V lookup: CDR1 MDHEN, CDR2 SYDVKM. CDR3 sequence reads: CASSYDRGSGNTIYF. CDR3 nucleotides: TGTGCCAGCAGTTACGACAGGGGATCTGGAAACACCATATATTTT.

The rearrangement links TRBV6-5 to TRBJ2-7, with TRBD1 matching over 7 bases. From germline, CDR1 is MNHEY and CDR2 SVGAGI. The CDR3 has 14 amino acids. Trimming cost V 2 bases and J 3 bases; bases outside gene matches: 4. The CDR3 DNA reads as TGTGCCAGCAGTTACGGACAGGACAACTACGAGCAGTACTTC. Protein: CASSYGQDNYEQYF.

The chain is built from TRBV9 and TRBJ2-7; possibly TRBD1 or TRBD2 for D (5 bases each). This CDR3 has 14 amino acids. The V gene's germline CDR1 is SGDLS and CDR2 YYNGEE. The V end was cut by 0 bases, the J end by 6 bases, with 13 bases between. CDR3 sequence (DNA): TGTGCCAGCAGCGTAGCGTATCGAGGGGCCGAGCAGTACTTC. Translating it yields CASSVAYRGAEQYF.

Judged by abundance, this clone is medium-sized. The rearrangement links TRBV27 to TRBJ2-1; maybe TRBD1 (7 bases). Trimming removed 5 bases at V and 5 bases at J, with 16 bases between. Germline CDR1 MNHEY, CDR2 SMNVEV (reference sequence). The CDR3 has 15 residues. The DNA for the CDR3 is TGTGCCAGCAGTCCCGGAGGGGGCGCGGACAATGAGCAGTTCTTC. Its translation: CASSPGGGADNEQFF.

This rearrangement joins TRBV6-6 to TRBJ2-3; 10 bases align to TRBD2. With V trimmed by 4 bases and J by 2 bases, 3 bases remained unmatched. The CDR3 contains 15 residues. Germline V gives CDR1 MNHNY, CDR2 SVGAGI (reference sequence). CDR3 region: CASSSTSGTTDTQYF. The CDR3 nucleotides read TGTGCCAGCAGTTCAACTAGCGGGACCACAGATACGCAGTATTTT.

The chain uses TRBV19 and TRBJ2-1, with D unresolved. Trimming removed 6 bases at V and 3 bases at J, with 12 bases between. Germline V gene lookup returns CDR1 LNHDA and CDR2 SQIVND (reference sequence). This CDR3 is 14 amino acids long. CDR3 nucleotide sequence: TGTGCCAGTAGGAGTTCCGGAATCTACAATGAGCAGTTCTTC. Translated, it gives CASRSSGIYNEQFF. The whole variable domain, filled in from reference TRBV19 and TRBJ2-1, reads DGGITQSPKYLFRKEGQNVTLSCEQNLNHDAMYWYRQDPGQGLRLIYYSQIVNDFQKGDIAEGYSVSREKKESFPLTVTSAQKNPTAFYLCASRSSGIYNEQFFGPGTRLTVL.

DNA of the CDR3: TGTGCCAGTAGTATACTGCCCGGGACAGGCTACGAGCAGTACTTC. Its translation: CASSILPGTGYEQYF. The chain joins TRBV19 to TRBJ2-7; 8 bases fit TRBD1. Looked up from germline, CDR1 is LNHDA and CDR2 is SQIVND (reference sequence). The CDR3 totals 15 residues. The V segment lost 2 bases and the J segment 3 bases; nucleotides outside the gene matches: 6.

The chain uses TRBV19 and TRBJ2-2; no firm D call. This CDR3 has 14 residues. Trimming cost V 7 bases and J 3 bases, with 12 bases left between them. Germline V gene data show CDR1 as LNHDA and CDR2 as SQIVND (reference sequence). The CDR3 region is CASNGQDHTGELFF. Here the CDR3 DNA reads TGTGCCAGTAACGGGCAGGACCACACCGGGGAGCTGTTTTTT.

The rearrangement links TRBV19 to TRBJ2-2; no firm D call. Per germline, CDR1 LNHDA and CDR2 SQIVND (reference sequence). This CDR3 has 13 amino acids. Trimming took 5 bases from V and 4 from J, leaving 8 bases between them. The CDR3 DNA reads TGTGCCAGTAGTCCAACAGTCACCGGGGAGCTGTTTTTT. Protein: CASSPTVTGELFF.

This chain connects TRBV28 to TRBJ1-1, with D perhaps matching TRBD1 (6 bases). Germline V lookup: CDR1 MDHEN, CDR2 SYDVKM. Trimming took off 1 base at V and 6 bases at J, with 12 bases between the two ends. The CDR3 extends over 14 amino acids. As DNA, the CDR3 is TGTGCCAGCAGTTTATCAGGGGCAGGAGCTGAAGCTTTCTTT. Its translation: CASSLSGAGAEAFF.